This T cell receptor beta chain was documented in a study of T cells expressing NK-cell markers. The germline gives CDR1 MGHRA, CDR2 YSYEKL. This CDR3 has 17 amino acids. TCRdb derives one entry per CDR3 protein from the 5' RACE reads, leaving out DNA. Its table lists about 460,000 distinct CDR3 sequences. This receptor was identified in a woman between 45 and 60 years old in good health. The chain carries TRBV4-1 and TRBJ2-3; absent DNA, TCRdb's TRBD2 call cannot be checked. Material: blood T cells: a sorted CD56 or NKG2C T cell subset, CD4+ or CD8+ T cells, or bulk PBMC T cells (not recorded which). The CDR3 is CASSPLKVAGVGDTQYF.